This T cell receptor beta chain was recorded in a study of T cell responses to AZD1222 COVID-19 vaccine. Germline CDR1 reads SQVTM; CDR2 reads ANQGSEA. The length of the CDR3 is 11 residues. The V gene lost 5 bases and the J gene lost 3 bases, with 7 bases spanning the gap. Method: immunoSEQ multiplex PCR; TCRdb's copy keeps in-frame clones and lacks some. The sample lists around 99,000 clones, about nine tenths occurring once. Points on this clone: Antigen specificity is unknown.

Study outcomes and limitations: Vaccine-associated CD4 TCRs spanned spike, dominant at 160-218 and 743-854. Only a handful of AZD1222 recipients, several in all, had baseline seropositivity. Repertoires were collected only later (after the peak T cell response had occurred).

The clonotype comes from an adult in good health. The sequencing used peripheral blood, collected on day 0 of AZD1222 vaccination. The chain recombines TRBV29-1 with TRBJ1-2; possibly TRBD1 for D (5 bases). The CDR3 here is CSVSGYYGYTF. In DNA form, the CDR3 reads TGCAGCGTTTCAGGGTACTATGGCTACACCTTC.